The present T cell receptor beta chain was sequenced within a study of blood T cell repertoires in COVID-19. The germline V gene has CDR1 SGHRS and CDR2 YFSETQ. The ends were cut back, 3 bases at V and 4 bases at J, with 16 bases in the middle. CDR3 length: 15 residues. As handled by the study authors: Reference gene primers were amplified, and this amplification served to estimate nucleated cell counts. Repertoires were generated with immunoSEQ multiplex PCR, while TCRdb's copy carries only in-frame clones and drops some. That table supplies the V and J calls and clone size; D and trimming were determined from the DNA. The sample gives about 180,000 clones, around 85% of which show up once; approximately 6.2% is in the top ten.

The chain links TRBV5-1 to TRBJ1-1, with D tentatively TRBD1 (6 bases). This receptor was taken from a man in his forties who had recovered from COVID-19. The sample taken for sequencing was PBMCs or T cells enriched from blood (not recorded which). CDR3 nucleotide sequence: TGCGCCAGCAGCTCAACCCCAGGGGTTAGCACTGAAGCTTTCTTT. Amino acids: CASSSTPGVSTEAFF.